A selection of T cell receptor beta chains follows, all from one sample in a study of T cells in narcolepsy. Sequencing was performed with immunoSEQ multiplex PCR; in TCRdb, only in-frame clones are kept and a portion is missing. The sample contains tens of thousands of clones, 88% of which appear only once. Sample: CD45RA- memory CD4+ T cells from PBMCs. The source of these receptors is a human donor with narcolepsy. The CDR3 runs from the conserved cysteine through the conserved F or W. Fields, in order: clone size, J gene, V gene, D gene, CDR3 protein, CDR3 DNA. A D gene is named only where the DNA matches it firmly. Not every row has a clone size; where given, it reads once, few, many or a size class.

. TRBJ1-4 TRBV5-1 . CASSPNGGAEKLFF TGCGCCAGCAGCCCTAATGGGGGGGCTGAAAAACTGTTTTTT
. TRBJ2-7 TRBV29-1 . CSVKGSSYEQYF TGCAGCGTTAAGGGCAGCTCCTACGAGCAGTACTTC
few TRBJ2-3 TRBV10-2 . CASSDRESTDTQYF TGCGCCAGCAGTGATCGGGAGAGCACAGATACGCAGTATTTT
. TRBJ2-4 TRBV6-6 . CASTPEDSRAKNIQYF TGTGCCAGCACTCCCGAGGACTCTAGAGCCAAAAACATTCAGTACTTC
. TRBJ2-3 TRBV7-9 . CASSLSGSTDTQYF TGTGCCAGCAGCTTAAGCGGGAGCACAGATACGCAGTATTTT
. TRBJ2-2 TRBV6-6 . CASSPWGANTGELFF TGTGCCAGCAGTCCATGGGGGGCGAACACCGGGGAGCTGTTTTTT
. TRBJ2-7 TRBV14 . CASSSSYEQYF TGTGCCAGCAGCTCCTCCTACGAGCAGTACTTC
once TRBJ1-1 TRBV7-2 TRBD1 CASSFDRGSEAFF TGTGCCAGCAGCTTTGACAGGGGGAGTGAAGCTTTCTTT
. TRBJ2-5 TRBV5-1 . CASSSGMGETQYF TGCGCCAGCAGCTCAGGGATGGGGGAGACCCAGTACTTC
. TRBJ2-1 TRBV5-1 TRBD2 CASSLVGGSGNEQFF TGCGCCAGCAGCTTGGTCGGGGGGTCGGGAAATGAGCAGTTCTTC
. TRBJ2-1 TRBV11-3 TRBD2 CASSLRGSGRVSSYNEQFF TGTGCCAGCAGCTTAAGGGGTAGCGGGAGGGTCAGCTCCTACAATGAGCAGTTCTTC
once TRBJ1-2 TRBV7-6 . CASSPRMEPNYGYTF TGTGCCAGCAGCCCTCGAATGGAGCCTAACTATGGCTACACCTTC
. TRBJ1-6 TRBV15 . CATSRPGAPSNSPLHF TGTGCCACCAGCAGACCCGGTGCCCCTTCTAATTCACCCCTCCACTTT
. TRBJ2-5 TRBV5-4 TRBD1 CASSSRQGVETQYF TGTGCCAGCAGCTCAAGACAGGGGGTAGAGACCCAGTACTTC
once TRBJ2-3 TRBV6-1 TRBD2 CASSESLAGAADTQYF TGTGCCAGCAGTGAATCACTAGCGGGGGCCGCAGATACGCAGTATTTT
few TRBJ1-3 TRBV4-3 . CASSQDLGGSGNTIYF TGCGCCAGCAGCCAAGATCTGGGGGGCTCTGGAAACACCATATATTTT
. TRBJ1-2 TRBV27 . CASSLSIFDGYTF TGTGCCAGCAGTTTATCGATTTTTGATGGCTACACCTTC
. TRBJ1-3 TRBV5-1 . CASSLDGGSSGNTIYF TGCGCCAGCAGCTTGGATGGGGGTTCCTCTGGAAACACCATATATTTT
. TRBJ2-1 TRBV6-6 . CATQGSGGGYNEQFF TGTGCCACCCAGGGCTCGGGGGGCGGTTATAATGAGCAGTTCTTC
. TRBJ1-5 TRBV4-2 . CASSQYTGTVDQPQHF TGTGCCAGCAGCCAATACACCGGGACGGTTGATCAGCCCCAGCATTTT
few TRBJ2-5 TRBV2 . CASMGAKETQYF TGTGCCAGCATGGGGGCCAAAGAGACCCAGTACTTC
. TRBJ1-1 TRBV7-8 . CASSLSSSGTGGTEAFF TGTGCCAGCAGCTTAAGCTCATCCGGGACGGGAGGCACTGAAGCTTTCTTT
. TRBJ2-5 TRBV6-5 . CASSYSGSGSETQYF TGTGCCAGCAGTTACTCGGGGTCCGGGTCTGAGACCCAGTACTTC
. TRBJ1-1 TRBV7-8 TRBD1 CASSLTGQATTEAFF TGTGCCAGCAGCCTTACGGGACAGGCAACGACTGAAGCTTTCTTT
. TRBJ2-3 TRBV27 . CASSPSGRGDTQYF TGTGCCAGCAGTCCCTCCGGTAGGGGGGATACGCAGTATTTT